The clone carrying this TCR beta chain appeared a few times. The antigen is not known. This CDR3 has 16 residues. V dropped 6 bases and J dropped 0 bases, with 12 bases sitting between them. TCRdb itself ran the 5' RACE reads through MiXCR, one entry per CDR3 protein. The sample shows tens of thousands of distinct CDR3 sequences, 20% of them seen only once. These data belong to a study of early T cells in non-severe SARS-CoV-2 infection. Study findings and constraints: In VDJdb matching, anti-spike CD8 responses were favored while private and CD4 specificities went missing.

The genes are TRBV12-3 or TRBV12-4 and TRBJ2-6; D is uncertain. The sequence was obtained from an adult who was a healthcare worker with PCR-confirmed SARS-CoV-2 infection or an uninfected control (not recorded which). The source was whole blood, collected at baseline. CDR3 region: CASSPGRYSGANVLTF. The CDR3 nucleotides read TGTGCCAGCAGCCCTGGGCGGTACTCTGGGGCCAACGTCCTGACTTTC.